The 8 T cell receptor beta chains reported below all come from one sample, sequenced in a study of human T cells and chemical hapten exposure. Noted time point: patch test 2, 6 weeks after DPC sensitization. Treatment noted: therapeutic diphenylcyclopropenone sensitization with weekly scalp DPC. Using its own MiXCR run on the RACE reads, TCRdb lists one record per CDR3 protein. There are approximately 75,000 distinct CDR3 sequences in the sample; 8.5% occur only once, and 3% to 4.5% lies in the top ten. Material: whole blood, obtained in connection with sensitization to the hapten diphenylcyclopropenone (DPC). Every receptor here comes from a woman aged 45 to 65 with alopecia areata. Some clones in this sample may be carry-over from other donors' samples.

The chain combines TRBV6-2 or TRBV6-3 with TRBJ1-5; the D is unclear. The V and J ends lost 10 bases and 4 bases respectively, with 17 bases between them. This CDR3 contains 14 residues. From germline, CDR1 is MNHEY and CDR2 SVGEGT. CDR3 sequence: CATLGGNRNQPQHF. The CDR3 DNA is TGTGCCACCCTGGGAGGCAATAGAAATCAGCCCCAGCATTTT.

V is TRBV20-1 and J is TRBJ2-7; the match to TRBD1 covers 10 bases. V was clipped by 3 bases and J by 6 bases; unmatched bases: 8. The germline V gene has CDR1 DFQATT and CDR2 SNEGSKA (reference sequence). This CDR3 spans 14 amino acids. The CDR3 bases are TGCAGTGCTAGGCCGGGACAGGGGTCGTTCGAGCAGTACTTC. Protein sequence: CSARPGQGSFEQYF.

Only a few counts were recorded for this clonotype. The genes are TRBV12-3 or TRBV12-4 and TRBJ1-5; perhaps TRBD1 as D (5 bases). With 5 bases removed from V and 1 base from J, the gap between germline ends came to 15 bases. The length of the CDR3 is 16 residues. The CDR3 DNA reads as TGTGCCAGCAGTGGTGACAGTAGGCAGAGCAATCAGCCCCAGCATTTT. Translation: CASSGDSRQSNQPQHF.

This clonotype was observed a handful of times. This chain uses TRBV10-3 with TRBJ2-1; TRBD2 aligns across 8 bases. CDR1 and CDR2 from the germline V gene are ENHRY and SYGVKD. J was trimmed by 8 bases and V by 10 bases; bases with no gene match: 13. The CDR3 has 14 residues. Here the CDR3 reads CATRSGSAGDEQFF. The CDR3 coding sequence is TGTGCCACCCGAAGCGGGAGCGCCGGCGATGAGCAGTTCTTC.

The sample holds a few counts of this clonotype. The chain employs TRBV5-4 and TRBJ2-7; 8 bases agree with TRBD1. V shed 0 bases, J shed 2 bases, and the junction held 4 bases outside the gene matches. The germline gives CDR1 SGHNT, CDR2 YYREEE (reference sequence). CDR3 size: 15 residues. The CDR3 DNA follows: TGTGCCAGCAGCTTGGGATCGGACAGGGCCTACGAGCAGTACTTC. Translated: CASSLGSDRAYEQYF.

This clonotype is termed large. The chain employs TRBV20-1 and TRBJ1-1; D perhaps matches TRBD1 (5 bases). CDR1 is DFQATT and CDR2 is SNEGSKA in the germline V gene (reference sequence). Trimming cost V 6 bases and J 6 bases, with 14 bases left between them. CDR3 size: 12 residues. The chain's CDR3 is CSAVGGTAEAFF. CDR3 DNA sequence: TGCAGTGCCGTGGGGGGGACGGCTGAAGCTTTCTTT.

This clonotype was detected only a few times. The chain couples TRBV12-3 or TRBV12-4 to TRBJ1-6, with a weak D call TRBD1 (5 bases). The CDR3 runs to 14 residues. V was pared by 8 bases and J by 6 bases, with 14 bases between. This chain's CDR3 is CASRVGRGNSPLHF. CDR3 sequence (DNA): TGTGCCAGCCGTGTCGGGAGGGGTAATTCACCCCTCCACTTT.

The chain employs TRBV29-1 and TRBJ2-3; 9 nucleotides agree with TRBD2. Trimming removed 7 bases from V and 6 bases from J; junction bases left unmatched: 14. CDR3 size: 15 residues. Per germline, CDR1 SQVTM and CDR2 ANQGSEA. CDR3: CSAGGLAPGGDTQYF. The CDR3 DNA follows: TGCAGCGCAGGGGGACTAGCCCCCGGGGGGGATACGCAGTATTTT.